The sequence of this T cell receptor beta chain was determined in a study of early T cells in non-severe SARS-CoV-2 infection. In the study overall: The authors sequenced bulk RNA from unsorted whole blood, leaving chains unpaired.

CDR1 and CDR2 (germline): MGHRA, YSYEKL. Trimming cost V 1 base and J 4 bases, with 17 bases left between them. The CDR3 is made up of 16 amino acids. Researchers attached unique molecular identifiers to individual cDNA molecules. TCRdb ran MiXCR on the 5' RACE reads and lists one entry per CDR3 protein. The table records about 110,000 distinct CDR3 sequences, roughly 11% of them present only once. This clonotype came up many times. Input material: whole blood. The rearrangement joins TRBV4-1 to TRBJ2-7; D is possibly TRBD1 or TRBD2 (5 bases each). This sequence originates from an adult who was a healthcare worker with PCR-confirmed SARS-CoV-2 infection or an uninfected control (not recorded which). This CDR3 is CASSQVRGVPVYEQYF. The CDR3 coding sequence is TGCGCCAGCAGCCAAGTCAGAGGGGTTCCAGTTTACGAGCAGTACTTC.